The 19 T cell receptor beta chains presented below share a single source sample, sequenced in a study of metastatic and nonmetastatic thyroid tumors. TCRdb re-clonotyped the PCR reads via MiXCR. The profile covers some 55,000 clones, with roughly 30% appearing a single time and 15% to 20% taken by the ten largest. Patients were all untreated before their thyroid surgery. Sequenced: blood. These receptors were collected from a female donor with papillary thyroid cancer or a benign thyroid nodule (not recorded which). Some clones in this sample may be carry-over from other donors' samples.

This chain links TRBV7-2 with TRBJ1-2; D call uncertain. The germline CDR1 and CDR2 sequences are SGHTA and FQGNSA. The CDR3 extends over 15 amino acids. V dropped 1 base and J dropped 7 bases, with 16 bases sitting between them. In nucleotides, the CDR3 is TGTGCCAGCAGCTTAGGGGCGGAGGGTTGGGGTGGCTACACCTTC. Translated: CASSLGAEGWGGYTF.

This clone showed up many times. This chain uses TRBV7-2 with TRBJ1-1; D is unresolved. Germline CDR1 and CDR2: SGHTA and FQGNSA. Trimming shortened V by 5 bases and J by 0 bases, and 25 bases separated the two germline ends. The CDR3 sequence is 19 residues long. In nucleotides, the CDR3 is TGTGCCAGCAGCCCCGGTGTATGGGGAACTCAAATCCTGAACACTGAAGCTTTCTTT. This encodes CASSPGVWGTQILNTEAFF.

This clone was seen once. CDR3 nucleotide sequence: TGTGCCAGCAGCAAGAGTGGGGGTAATGTCAGGAACGGCTACACCTTC. Translating gives CASSKSGGNVRNGYTF. This chain uses TRBV11-1 with TRBJ1-2; D may be TRBD1 (5 bases). The CDR3 runs to 16 residues. Germline V gene sequence: CDR1 SGHAT, CDR2 FQDESV (reference sequence). V was shortened by 5 bases and J by 8 bases, with 24 bases between the two germline ends. The complete variable domain, with remaining parts taken from reference TRBV11-1 and TRBJ1-2, reads EAEVAQSPRYKITEKSQAVAFWCDPISGHATLYWYRQILGQGPELLVQFQDESVVDDSQLPKDRFSAERLKGVDSTLKIQPAELGDSAMYLCASSKSGGNVRNGYTFGSGTRLTVV.

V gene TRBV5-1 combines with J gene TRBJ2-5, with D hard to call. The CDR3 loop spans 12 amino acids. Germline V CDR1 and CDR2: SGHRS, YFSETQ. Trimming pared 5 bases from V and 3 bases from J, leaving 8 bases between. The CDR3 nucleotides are TGCGCCAGCAGGGAGCCTGAAGAGACCCAGTACTTC. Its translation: CASREPEETQYF.

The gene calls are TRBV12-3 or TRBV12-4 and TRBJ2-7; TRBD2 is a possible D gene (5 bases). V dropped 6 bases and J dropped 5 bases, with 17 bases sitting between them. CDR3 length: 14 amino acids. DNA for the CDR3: TGTGCCAGCAGCCCGTTGGGCGGGCCCCACGAGCAGTACTTC. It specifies CASSPLGGPHEQYF.

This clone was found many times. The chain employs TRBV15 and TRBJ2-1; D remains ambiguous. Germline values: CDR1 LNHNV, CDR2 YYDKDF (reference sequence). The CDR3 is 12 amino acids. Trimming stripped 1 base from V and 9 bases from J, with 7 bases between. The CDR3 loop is CATSRVGFEQFF. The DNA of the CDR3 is TGTGCCACCAGCAGAGTCGGGTTTGAGCAGTTCTTC.

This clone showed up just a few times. The CDR3 region has the DNA TGTGCCAGCAGTTTGAAGGGATCCACCGGGGAGCTGTTTTTT. This encodes CASSLKGSTGELFF. The chain couples TRBV6-2 or TRBV6-3 to TRBJ2-2; D is uncertain. The CDR3 totals 14 residues. The ends were cut back, 4 bases at V and 4 bases at J, with 10 bases in the middle. CDR1 and CDR2 (germline): MNHEY, SVGEGT.

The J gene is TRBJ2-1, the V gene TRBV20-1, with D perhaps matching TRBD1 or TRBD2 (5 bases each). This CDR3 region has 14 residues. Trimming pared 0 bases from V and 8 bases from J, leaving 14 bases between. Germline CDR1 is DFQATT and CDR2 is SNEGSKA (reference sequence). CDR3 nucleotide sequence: TGCAGTGCTAGAGATCGGGGCCGGGGAGATGAGCAGTTCTTC. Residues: CSARDRGRGDEQFF.

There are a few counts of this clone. The CDR3 DNA is TGTGCCATCAGTGAGTCGGCAGGTGGCTACACCTTC. Its translation: CAISESAGGYTF. V usage is TRBV10-3 and J usage is TRBJ1-2; no firm D call. Trimming shortened V by 0 bases and J by 7 bases, and 6 bases separated the two germline ends. The CDR3 spans 12 residues. CDR1 is ENHRY and CDR2 is SYGVKD in the germline V gene.

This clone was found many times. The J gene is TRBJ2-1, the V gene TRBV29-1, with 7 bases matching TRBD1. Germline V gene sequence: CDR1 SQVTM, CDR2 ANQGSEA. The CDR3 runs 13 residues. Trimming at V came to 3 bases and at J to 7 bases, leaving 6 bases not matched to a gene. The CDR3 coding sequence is TGCAGCGTTGAGGGGACAGACCATAATGAGCAGTTCTTC. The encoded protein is CSVEGTDHNEQFF.

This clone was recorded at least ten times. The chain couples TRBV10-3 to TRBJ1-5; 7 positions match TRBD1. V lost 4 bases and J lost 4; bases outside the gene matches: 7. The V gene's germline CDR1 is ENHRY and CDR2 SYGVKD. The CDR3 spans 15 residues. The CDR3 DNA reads TGTGCCATCAGTGGAGTAGGGGGCAGAAATCAGCCCCAGCATTTT. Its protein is CAISGVGGRNQPQHF.

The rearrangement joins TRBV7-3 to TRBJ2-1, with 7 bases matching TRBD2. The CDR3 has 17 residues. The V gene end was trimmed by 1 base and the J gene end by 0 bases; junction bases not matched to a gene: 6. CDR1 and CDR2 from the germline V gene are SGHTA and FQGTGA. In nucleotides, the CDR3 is TGTGCCAGCAGCTTAAGGGGGGGAATTAGCTCCTACAATGAGCAGTTCTTC. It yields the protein CASSLRGGISSYNEQFF.

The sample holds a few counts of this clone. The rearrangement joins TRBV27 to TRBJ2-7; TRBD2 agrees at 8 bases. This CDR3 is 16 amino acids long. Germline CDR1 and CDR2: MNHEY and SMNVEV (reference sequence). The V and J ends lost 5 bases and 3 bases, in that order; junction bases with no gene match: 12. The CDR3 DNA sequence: TGTGCCAGCAGTCGCAAGCGGGAGCTTGGTTTCTACGAGCAGTACTTC. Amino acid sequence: CASSRKRELGFYEQYF.

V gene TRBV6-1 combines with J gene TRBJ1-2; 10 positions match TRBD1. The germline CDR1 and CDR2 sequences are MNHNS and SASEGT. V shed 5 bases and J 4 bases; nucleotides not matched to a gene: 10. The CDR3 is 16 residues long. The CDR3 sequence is CASSRTGQGGTYGYTF. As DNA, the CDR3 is TGTGCCAGCAGTAGAACAGGACAGGGGGGGACCTATGGCTACACCTTC.

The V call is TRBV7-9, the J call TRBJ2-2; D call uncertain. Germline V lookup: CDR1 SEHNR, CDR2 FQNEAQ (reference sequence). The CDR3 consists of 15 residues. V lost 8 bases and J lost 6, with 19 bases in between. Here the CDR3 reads CASALRSPEAGELFF. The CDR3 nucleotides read TGTGCCAGCGCTCTACGGTCCCCTGAGGCCGGGGAGCTGTTTTTT.

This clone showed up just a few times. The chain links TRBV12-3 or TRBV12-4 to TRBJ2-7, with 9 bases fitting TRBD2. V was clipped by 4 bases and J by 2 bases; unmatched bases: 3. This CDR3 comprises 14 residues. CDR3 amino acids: CASSSAGGPYEQYF. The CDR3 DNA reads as TGTGCCAGCAGTTCGGCGGGGGGGCCCTACGAGCAGTACTTC.

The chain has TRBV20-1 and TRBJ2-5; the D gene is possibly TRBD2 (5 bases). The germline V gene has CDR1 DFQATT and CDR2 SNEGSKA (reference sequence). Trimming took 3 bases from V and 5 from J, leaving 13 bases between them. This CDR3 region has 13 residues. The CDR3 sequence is CSARVGGSETQYF. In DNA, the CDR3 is TGCAGTGCTAGGGTGGGTGGGAGTGAGACCCAGTACTTC.

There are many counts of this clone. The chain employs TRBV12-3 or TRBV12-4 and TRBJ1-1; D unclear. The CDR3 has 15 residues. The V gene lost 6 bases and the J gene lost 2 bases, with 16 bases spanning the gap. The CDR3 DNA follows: TGTGCCAGCAGCCTTCTGTCTATAATTAACACTGAAGCTTTCTTT. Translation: CASSLLSIINTEAFF.

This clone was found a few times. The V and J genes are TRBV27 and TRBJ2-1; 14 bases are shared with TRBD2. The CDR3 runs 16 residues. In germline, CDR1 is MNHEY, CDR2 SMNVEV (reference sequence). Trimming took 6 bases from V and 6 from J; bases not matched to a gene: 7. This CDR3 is CASSLRLAGGPNEQFF. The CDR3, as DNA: TGTGCCAGCAGCCTCAGACTAGCGGGAGGGCCCAATGAGCAGTTCTTC.